This T cell receptor (beta chain) was captured in a study of primary melanoma T cells and metastatic recurrence. The germline gives CDR1 MNHGY, CDR2 SAAAGT. This CDR3 has 13 amino acids. V was trimmed by 6 bases and J by 6 bases, leaving 15 bases between them. The assay was immunoSEQ multiplex PCR, and TCRdb's table has in-frame clones only and misses some. The data contain roughly 300 clones, roughly 91% of them seen just once; the ten biggest clones take up approximately 10%. Sequenced input: melanoma tumor tissue. The receptor was derived from a human donor with melanoma. The chain couples TRBV6-8 to TRBJ2-7; D not resolved. The CDR3 protein is CASRQVGVSEQYF. The CDR3 region has the DNA TGTGCCAGCAGACAAGTTGGGGTTAGCGAGCAGTACTTC.